A single sample gave rise to the 21 T cell receptor beta chains below, sequenced in a study of glioma-infiltrating T cells after dendritic cell vaccination. TCRdb keeps only in-frame clones here, not all; method: immunoSEQ multiplex PCR. This sample has 80,000 to 95,000 clones, with 70% to 90% found just once. The sample consisted of blood, taken before dendritic cell vaccination. Receptors were obtained from a human donor with glioblastoma.

J is TRBJ2-7 and V is TRBV5-1; tentative D call: TRBD2 (5 bases). Trimming left V 3 bases short and J 6 bases short, with 7 bases between. The CDR3 loop spans 11 amino acids. The germline gives CDR1 SGHRS, CDR2 YFSETQ. CDR3 loop: CASSYEGEQYF. In DNA, the CDR3 is TGCGCCAGCAGCTACGAGGGCGAGCAGTACTTC.

The chain is built from TRBV6-1 and TRBJ1-5, with 7 bases that match TRBD1. Unmatched junction bases numbered 7, after V lost 10 bases and J lost 1 base. Germline V lookup: CDR1 MNHNS, CDR2 SASEGT. This CDR3 region has 14 residues. In nucleotides, the CDR3 is TGTGCCACCTCTGACAGGGAAAGCAATCAGCCCCAGCATTTT. It yields the protein CATSDRESNQPQHF.

The CDR3 sequence is CASSDRIQHNQPQHF. The CDR3 DNA sequence: TGTGCCAGCAGTGACCGGATACAGCACAATCAGCCCCAGCATTTT. This rearrangement joins TRBV6-4 to TRBJ1-5; D unclear. Trimming took off 2 bases at V and 3 bases at J, with 11 bases between the two ends. The CDR3 has 15 amino acids. CDR1 is MRHNA, CDR2 SNTAGT, per germline.

This clone was counted once. CDR3 amino acids: CASSPVGGKVQADTQYF. The CDR3 DNA is TGTGCCAGCAGCCCCGTCGGGGGGAAGGTGCAGGCAGATACGCAGTATTTT. This chain joins TRBV7-9 and TRBJ2-3; the match to TRBD2 covers 7 bases. With V trimmed by 5 bases and J by 4 bases, 15 bases remained unmatched. The CDR3 spans 17 residues. From germline, CDR1 is SEHNR and CDR2 FQNEAQ (reference sequence).

In its sample, this clone was seen once. V gene TRBV18 combines with J gene TRBJ2-5; TRBD2 agrees at 8 bases. Per the germline V gene, CDR1 is KGHSH and CDR2 is LQKENI. This CDR3 contains 16 residues. Trimming took 2 bases from V and 6 from J; bases not matched to a gene: 11. CDR3 in DNA: TGTGCCAGCTCACCAATTGGAGCGGGGGCCGGGAAGACCCAGTACTTC. It encodes CASSPIGAGAGKTQYF.

The chain has TRBV7-6 and TRBJ2-7; tentatively, D is TRBD1 (5 bases). CDR3 size: 14 residues. V dropped 3 bases and J dropped 3 bases, with 12 bases sitting between them. In germline, CDR1 is SGHVS, CDR2 FNYEAQ. Written as DNA, the CDR3 is TGTGCCAGCAGCTTTGGGCTAGGGGACTACGAGCAGTACTTC. It specifies CASSFGLGDYEQYF.

The chain couples TRBV7-9 to TRBJ1-2, with D possibly matching TRBD1 (6 bases). The CDR3 runs 15 residues. Between the trimmed V and J ends, which lost 5 bases and 2 bases, there was a span of 15 bases. Germline CDR1 SEHNR, CDR2 FQNEAQ (reference sequence). CDR3 residues: CASSRLRDTNYGYTF. Here the CDR3 DNA reads TGTGCCAGCAGCCGACTCCGGGACACCAACTATGGCTACACCTTC. Full variable domain (missing parts from reference TRBV7-9 and TRBJ1-2): DTGVSQNPRHKITKRGQNVTFRCDPISEHNRLYWYRQTLGQGPEFLTYFQNEAQLEKSRLLSDRFSAERPKGSFSTLEIQRTEQGDSAMYLCASSRLRDTNYGYTFGSGTRLTVV.

In DNA form, the CDR3 reads TGCGCCAGCAGCTTGGCCGACAGCCTCTATGGCTACACCTTC. Its translation is CASSLADSLYGYTF. The chain joins TRBV5-1 to TRBJ1-2; weak D call: TRBD1 (5 bases). The germline V gene has CDR1 SGHRS and CDR2 YFSETQ. CDR3 length: 14 residues. V was clipped by 0 bases and J by 4 bases, with 10 bases between them.

Turning to this clone: Other DNA sequences in this specimen translate into the identical CDR3. The J gene is TRBJ1-5, the V gene TRBV19; 7 nucleotides match TRBD1. CDR1 and CDR2 (germline): LNHDA, SQIVND (reference sequence). There are 14 residues in the CDR3. The trim removed 6 bases at V and 0 bases at J, leaving 2 bases unmatched. CDR3 nucleotides: TGTGCCAGTAGGACAGGGTATAGCAATCAGCCCCAGCATTTT. Translated: CASRTGYSNQPQHF.

The chain couples TRBV7-2 to TRBJ2-7, with 9 positions matching TRBD2. The junction had 0 bases not matched to a gene; V was cut back by 3 bases and J by 0 bases. Germline V gives CDR1 SGHTA, CDR2 FQGNSA. This CDR3 has 14 residues. The CDR3 region is CASSFSGSSYEQYF. The DNA for the CDR3 is TGTGCCAGCAGCTTTAGCGGGAGCTCCTACGAGCAGTACTTC.

The chain links TRBV30 to TRBJ2-5; tentatively, D is TRBD2 (7 bases). Germline V gene data show CDR1 as GTSNPN and CDR2 as SVGIG (reference sequence). This CDR3 has 15 amino acids. Trimming left V 5 bases short and J 3 bases short, with 19 bases between. The CDR3 DNA sequence: TGTGCCTGGGCCGGCCAGGGGAGGGGGGAAGAGACCCAGTACTTC. Its translation: CAWAGQGRGEETQYF.

The chain joins TRBV10-1 to TRBJ2-3, with a tentative D call TRBD2 (6 bases). V was shortened by 3 bases and J by 11 bases, with 9 bases between the two germline ends. The CDR3 is 11 amino acids. Germline loops: CDR1 WNHNN, CDR2 SYGVQD (reference sequence). The CDR3 spells CASSDGGVQYF. In DNA form, the CDR3 reads TGCGCCAGCAGTGACGGAGGGGTGCAGTATTTT.

The chain employs TRBV5-1 and TRBJ1-1; D perhaps matches TRBD1 (6 bases). Trimming left V 6 bases short and J 4 bases short, with 16 bases between. In germline, CDR1 is SGHRS, CDR2 YFSETQ. CDR3 length equals 14 residues. This chain's CDR3 is CASIQEDSPTEAFF. CDR3 coding DNA: TGCGCCAGCATCCAAGAGGACAGCCCCACTGAAGCTTTCTTT.

This clone appeared a few times. The CDR3 reads CASSLGLAGGDEQYF. The CDR3 region has the DNA TGTGCCAGCAGTCTGGGACTAGCGGGGGGTGACGAGCAGTACTTC. The chain joins TRBV6-1 to TRBJ2-7; TRBD2 agrees at 15 bases. J gave up 5 bases and V 5 bases, and 4 bases lay outside the gene matches. Germline assignment: CDR1 MNHNS and CDR2 SASEGT. The CDR3 loop spans 15 amino acids.

This chain joins TRBV19 and TRBJ1-2; 7 bases match TRBD1. Germline V gives CDR1 LNHDA, CDR2 SQIVND (reference sequence). The CDR3 length is 13 residues. With V trimmed by 3 bases and J by 5 bases, 3 bases remained unmatched. The CDR3 spells CASSIIQGYGYTF. The CDR3 nucleotides are TGTGCCAGTAGTATCATACAGGGGTATGGCTACACCTTC.

This clone has only one observation. The rearrangement links TRBV5-1 to TRBJ2-7, with 11 bases that match TRBD1. V gave up 0 bases and J gave up 5 bases; unmatched junction bases: 4. CDR1 is SGHRS and CDR2 is YFSETQ in the germline V gene. CDR3 size: 15 residues. The CDR3 DNA follows: TGCGCCAGCAGCTTGGGGGACAGGGGGTTGGACGAGCAGTACTTC. It is translated as CASSLGDRGLDEQYF.

The CDR3 nucleotides read TGTGCCAGCAATATTCCGGGACTAGCGGGGGACGAGCAGTACTTC. Residues: CASNIPGLAGDEQYF. This chain uses TRBV27 with TRBJ2-7; 14 bases fit TRBD2. V trimming: 7 bases; J trimming: 5 bases; junction bases outside the gene matches: 7. Germline V lookup: CDR1 MNHEY, CDR2 SMNVEV (reference sequence). This CDR3 has 15 residues.

The CDR3 reads CASSPGTEAFF. Written as DNA, the CDR3 is TGTGCCAGCAGCCCCGGCACTGAAGCTTTCTTT. The rearrangement links TRBV7-8 to TRBJ1-1; D ambiguous. The CDR3 loop spans 11 amino acids. Germline V gives CDR1 SGHVS, CDR2 FQNEAQ. Trimming removed 5 bases at V and 4 bases at J, with 5 bases between.

The J gene is TRBJ1-5, the V gene TRBV2; 7 bases map to TRBD1. Per germline, CDR1 SNHLY and CDR2 FYNNEI. The CDR3 consists of 14 residues. V lost 4 bases to trimming and J lost 11 bases; unmatched junction nucleotides: 11. CDR3 loop: CASSGQGGPRTQHF. CDR3 nucleotide sequence: TGTGCCAGCAGTGGACAGGGAGGACCTAGGACCCAGCATTTT.

The chain links TRBV19 to TRBJ1-1, with unresolved D. The V gene's germline CDR1 is LNHDA and CDR2 SQIVND (reference sequence). The V end was cut by 1 base, the J end by 6 bases, with 9 bases between. This CDR3 has 13 amino acids. The CDR3 loop is CASSIAYYAEAFF. The CDR3 region has the DNA TGTGCCAGTAGTATAGCCTACTACGCTGAAGCTTTCTTT.

V gene TRBV11-2 combines with J gene TRBJ1-2, with D possibly matching TRBD1 (5 bases). The CDR3 is 15 residues long. Germline CDR1 SGHAT, CDR2 FQNNGV. The V gene lost 1 base and the J gene lost 4 bases, with 13 bases spanning the gap. The CDR3 DNA reads as TGTGCCAGCAGCTTAGTTATTGACAGCTTCTATGGCTACACCTTC. It encodes CASSLVIDSFYGYTF. The whole variable domain, filled in from reference TRBV11-2 and TRBJ1-2, reads EAGVAQSPRYKIIEKRQSVAFWCNPISGHATLYWYQQILGQGPKLLIQFQNNGVVDDSQLPKDRFSAERLKGVDSTLKIQPAKLEDSAVYLCASSLVIDSFYGYTFGSGTRLTVV.